This T cell receptor (beta chain) derives from a study of blood T cells in healthy people across ages. A few counts support this clonotype. Sample-barcoded 5' priming and a J-beta primer mix drove a second PCR of roughly 7 to 11 cycles. TCRdb re-derived calls from the 5' RACE reads in MiXCR, one entry per CDR3 protein. Of about 1.6 million distinct CDR3 sequences in the sample, 30% to 40% were seen once. V shed 4 bases and J shed 5 bases, with 12 bases lying between them. The CDR3 is 13 residues long. J is TRBJ2-7 and V is TRBV12-3 or TRBV12-4; tentatively, D is TRBD1 or TRBD2 (5 bases each). Sequences were obtained from blood. This receptor was obtained from a woman younger than 45 in good health. CDR3 bases: TGTGCCAGCAGTTGGCCAGGGACCGACGAGCAGTACTTC. The encoded protein is CASSWPGTDEQYF.